The present entry profiles one T cell receptor beta chain with its context. Produced via immunoSEQ multiplex PCR; TCRdb's table is partial and in-frame only. The data show 79,000 or so clones, more than 90% seen once. This sample is part of a study of T cell changes during pregnancy in multiple sclerosis. V lost 3 bases, J lost 7 bases, and 13 bases lay in between. In germline, CDR1 is SGHTA, CDR2 FQGNSA. The CDR3 extends over 14 amino acids. V usage is TRBV7-2 and J usage is TRBJ2-1, with D tentatively TRBD1 (6 bases). Here the sequenced sample was CD4+ T cells from peripheral blood mononuclear cells, taken before pregnancy. The receptor's source is a female donor with multiple sclerosis, enrolled in a pregnancy study. CDR3 sequence: CASSFNRVFNEQFF. DNA for the CDR3: TGTGCCAGCAGCTTTAACAGGGTTTTTAATGAGCAGTTCTTC.